Presented here are 5 T cell receptor beta chains from one specimen sequenced in a study of blood T cells in healthy people across ages. Sample-barcoded 5' priming and a J-beta primer mix drove a second PCR of about 7 to 12 cycles. TCRdb fed the 5' RACE reads into MiXCR, producing one record per CDR3 protein. The sample yields around 1.7 million distinct CDR3 sequences, roughly 28% seen once. The sequenced material came from blood. The receptors come from a woman aged 25 to 45 in good health.

The sample holds many counts of this clonotype. V and J are TRBV20-1 and TRBJ1-2; D not certain. This CDR3 has 13 amino acids. From germline, CDR1 is DFQATT and CDR2 SNEGSKA (reference sequence). V was clipped by 4 bases and J by 2 bases, with 11 bases between them. DNA for the CDR3: TGCAGTGCTAACCCTAGAGGGAACTATGGCTACACCTTC. Translated, it gives CSANPRGNYGYTF.

This clonotype was detected a few times. Written as DNA, the CDR3 is TGTGCCAGCAGCGTGCCCTCAGATCTTAGGGATTCACCCCTCCACTTT. This gives the protein CASSVPSDLRDSPLHF. The chain uses TRBV9 and TRBJ1-6; D not certain. Trimming removed 2 bases from V and 8 bases from J, with 17 bases in between. Germline CDR1 is SGDLS and CDR2 is YYNGEE. The CDR3 runs 16 residues.

This clonotype was recorded only once. This sequence joins TRBV6-2 or TRBV6-3 and TRBJ2-7; D is possibly TRBD2 (6 bases). The CDR3 sequence is 16 residues long. V was clipped by 7 bases and J by 0 bases, with 19 bases between them. Germline assignment: CDR1 MNHEY and CDR2 SVGEGT. CDR3 sequence (DNA): TGTGCCAGCAACCACGGGTCTAGCGCGAGCTCCTACGAGCAGTACTTC. Translated: CASNHGSSASSYEQYF.

In this sample, this clonotype turned up a few times. The CDR3 sequence is CASSLGRQKADTQYF. As DNA, the CDR3 is TGTGCCAGCAGCTTAGGGCGCCAAAAAGCGGATACGCAGTATTTT. V gene TRBV7-6 combines with J gene TRBJ2-3; D call uncertain. The CDR3 is 15 residues long. The V and J ends lost 1 base and 6 bases respectively, with 14 bases between them. Germline lookup yields CDR1 SGHVS and CDR2 FNYEAQ.

V usage is TRBV20-1 and J usage is TRBJ2-1; 11 bases are a match to TRBD2. The CDR3 runs to 16 residues. Per the germline V gene, CDR1 is DFQATT and CDR2 is SNEGSKA (reference sequence). V trimming: 3 bases; J trimming: 4 bases; junction bases outside the gene matches: 8. CDR3 DNA: TGCAGTGCTAGTTTGCTAGCGGGGGGTCGGTACAATGAGCAGTTCTTC. Translated, it gives CSASLLAGGRYNEQFF.